This TCR beta chain was identified during a study of T cells after yellow fever vaccination. On the study more broadly: In the case of low-cell-number fractions, SMART-Seq v4 Ultra Low Input was used for preparation.

Looked up from germline, CDR1 is SGHTA and CDR2 is FQGNSA. The germline V and J ends were trimmed by 5 bases and 8 bases, with 10 bases remaining between them. CDR3 length: 12 residues. Study-wide results and limits: Abundant clonotypes from the bulk population could have been carried over as contaminants into FACS-sorted repertoires.

Notes on this clonotype: What it binds is not known.

Production of TCR cDNA was by 5'RACE template switching, which also added a universal primer site and UMIs. TCRdb itself ran the 5' RACE reads through MiXCR, one entry per CDR3 protein. The sample contains approximately 70,000 distinct CDR3 sequences, over 6% of which appear only once. This TCR was recovered from a man aged 18 to 30 who received the YFV17D yellow fever vaccine. The V gene is TRBV7-2, the J gene TRBJ2-1, with unresolved D. Specimen: CD8+ T cells sorted from PBMCs, collected 45 days after the first yellow fever vaccination. The CDR3: CASSPGVYEQFF. CDR3 coding DNA: TGTGCCAGCAGCCCCGGAGTCTATGAGCAGTTCTTC.